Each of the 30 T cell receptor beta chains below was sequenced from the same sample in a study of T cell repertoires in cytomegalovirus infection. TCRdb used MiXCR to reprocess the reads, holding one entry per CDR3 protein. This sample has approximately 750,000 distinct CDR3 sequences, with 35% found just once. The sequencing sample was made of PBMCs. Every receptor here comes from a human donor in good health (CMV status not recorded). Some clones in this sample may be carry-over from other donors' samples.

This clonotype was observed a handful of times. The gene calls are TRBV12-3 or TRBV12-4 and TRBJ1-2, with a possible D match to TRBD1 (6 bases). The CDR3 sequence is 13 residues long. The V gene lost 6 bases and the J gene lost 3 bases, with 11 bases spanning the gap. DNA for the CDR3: TGTGCCAGCAGCGTGACAGGCTACTATGGCTACACCTTC. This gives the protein CASSVTGYYGYTF.

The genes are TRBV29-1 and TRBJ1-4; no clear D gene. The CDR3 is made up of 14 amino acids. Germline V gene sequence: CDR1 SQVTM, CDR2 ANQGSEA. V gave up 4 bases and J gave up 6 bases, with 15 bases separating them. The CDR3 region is CSVAEVGVDEKLFF. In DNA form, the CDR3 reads TGCAGCGTTGCGGAGGTGGGAGTGGATGAAAAACTGTTTTTT.

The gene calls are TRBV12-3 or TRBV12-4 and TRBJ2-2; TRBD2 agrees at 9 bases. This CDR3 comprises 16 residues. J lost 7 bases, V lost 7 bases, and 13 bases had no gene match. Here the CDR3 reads CASTVAGTSSIGELFF. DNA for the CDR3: TGTGCCAGCACTGTAGCCGGGACTAGCTCTATCGGGGAGCTGTTTTTT.

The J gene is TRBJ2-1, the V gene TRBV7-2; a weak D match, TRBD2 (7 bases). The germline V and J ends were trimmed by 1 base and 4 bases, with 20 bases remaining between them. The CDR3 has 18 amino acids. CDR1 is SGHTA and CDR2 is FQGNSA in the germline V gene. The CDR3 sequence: CASSLGGGGLAEYNEQFF. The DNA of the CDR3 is TGTGCCAGCAGCTTAGGAGGGGGGGGGCTAGCGGAGTACAATGAGCAGTTCTTC.

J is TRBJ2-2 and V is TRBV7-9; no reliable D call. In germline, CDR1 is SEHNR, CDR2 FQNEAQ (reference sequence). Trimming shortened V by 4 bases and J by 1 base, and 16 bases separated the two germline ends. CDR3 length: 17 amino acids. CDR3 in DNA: TGTGCCAGCAGCTCACGCGCCATTGGGGTGAACACCGGGGAGCTGTTTTTT. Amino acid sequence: CASSSRAIGVNTGELFF. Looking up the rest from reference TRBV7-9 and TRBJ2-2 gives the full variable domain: DTGVSQNPRHKITKRGQNVTFRCDPISEHNRLYWYRQTLGQGPEFLTYFQNEAQLEKSRLLSDRFSAERPKGSFSTLEIQRTEQGDSAMYLCASSSRAIGVNTGELFFGEGSRLTVL.

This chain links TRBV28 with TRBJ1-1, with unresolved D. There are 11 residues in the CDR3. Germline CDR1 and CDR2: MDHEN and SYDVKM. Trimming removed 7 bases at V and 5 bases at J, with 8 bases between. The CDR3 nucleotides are TGTGCCAGCATGGCCCGAACTGAAGCTTTCTTT. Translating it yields CASMARTEAFF.

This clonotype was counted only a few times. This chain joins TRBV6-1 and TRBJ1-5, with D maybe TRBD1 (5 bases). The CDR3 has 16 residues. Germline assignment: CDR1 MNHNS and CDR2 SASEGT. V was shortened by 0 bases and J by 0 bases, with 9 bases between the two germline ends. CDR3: CASSEAWGFSNQPQHF. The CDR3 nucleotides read TGTGCCAGCAGTGAAGCTTGGGGCTTTAGCAATCAGCCCCAGCATTTT.

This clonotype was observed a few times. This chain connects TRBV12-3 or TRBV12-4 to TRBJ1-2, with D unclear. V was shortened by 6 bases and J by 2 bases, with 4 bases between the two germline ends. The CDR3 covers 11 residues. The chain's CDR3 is CASRRNYGYTF. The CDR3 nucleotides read TGTGCCAGCAGGCGGAACTATGGCTACACCTTC.

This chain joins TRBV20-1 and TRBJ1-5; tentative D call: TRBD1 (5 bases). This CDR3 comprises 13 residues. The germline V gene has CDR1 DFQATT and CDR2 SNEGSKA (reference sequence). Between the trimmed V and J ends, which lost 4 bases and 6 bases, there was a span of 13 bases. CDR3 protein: CSAISGTTQPQHF. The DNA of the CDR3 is TGCAGTGCTATTTCAGGGACGACTCAGCCCCAGCATTTT.

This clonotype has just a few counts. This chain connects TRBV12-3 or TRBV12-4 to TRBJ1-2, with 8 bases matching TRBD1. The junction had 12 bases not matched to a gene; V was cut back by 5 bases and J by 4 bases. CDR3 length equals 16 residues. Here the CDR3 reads CASSREDRASVYGYTF. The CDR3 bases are TGTGCCAGCAGTCGCGAGGACAGGGCCAGTGTCTATGGCTACACCTTC.

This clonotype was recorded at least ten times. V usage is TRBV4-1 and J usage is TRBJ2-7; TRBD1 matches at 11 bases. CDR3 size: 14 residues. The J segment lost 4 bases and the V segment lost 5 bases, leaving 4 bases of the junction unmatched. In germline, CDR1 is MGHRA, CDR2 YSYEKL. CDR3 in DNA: TGCGCCAGCAGCTACGGGACAGGGGGGTACGAGCAGTACTTC. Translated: CASSYGTGGYEQYF.

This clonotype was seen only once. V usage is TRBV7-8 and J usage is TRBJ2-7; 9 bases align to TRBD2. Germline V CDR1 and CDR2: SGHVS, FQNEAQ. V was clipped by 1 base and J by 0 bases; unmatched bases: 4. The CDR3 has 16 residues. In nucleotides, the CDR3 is TGTGCCAGCAGCTTAGGTCTAGCGGGGATCTCCTACGAGCAGTACTTC. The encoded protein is CASSLGLAGISYEQYF.

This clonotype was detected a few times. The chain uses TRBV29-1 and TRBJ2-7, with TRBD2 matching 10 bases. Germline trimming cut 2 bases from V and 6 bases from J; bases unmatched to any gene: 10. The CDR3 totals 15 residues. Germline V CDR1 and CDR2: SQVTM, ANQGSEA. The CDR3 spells CSVELAGARRAEQYF. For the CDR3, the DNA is TGCAGCGTTGAACTAGCGGGAGCCCGTCGTGCCGAGCAGTACTTC.

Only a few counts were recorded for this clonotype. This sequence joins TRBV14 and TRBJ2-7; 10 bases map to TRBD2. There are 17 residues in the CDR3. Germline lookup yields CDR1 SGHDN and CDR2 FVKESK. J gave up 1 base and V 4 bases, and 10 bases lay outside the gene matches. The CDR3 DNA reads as TGTGCCAGCAGCCCCGGTTTTACTAGCGGGGTATCCTACGAGCAGTACTTC. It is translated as CASSPGFTSGVSYEQYF.

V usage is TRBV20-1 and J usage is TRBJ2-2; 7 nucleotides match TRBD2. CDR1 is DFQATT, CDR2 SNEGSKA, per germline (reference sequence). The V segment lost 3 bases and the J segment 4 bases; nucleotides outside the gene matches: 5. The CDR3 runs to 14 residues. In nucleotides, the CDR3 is TGCAGTGCTAGCGGCGGGGGAGCCACCGGGGAGCTGTTTTTT. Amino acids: CSASGGGATGELFF.

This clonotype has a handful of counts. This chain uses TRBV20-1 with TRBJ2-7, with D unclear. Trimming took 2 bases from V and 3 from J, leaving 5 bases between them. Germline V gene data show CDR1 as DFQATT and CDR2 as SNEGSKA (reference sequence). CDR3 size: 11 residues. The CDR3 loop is CSARLSYEQYF. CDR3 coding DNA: TGCAGTGCTAGATTGAGCTACGAGCAGTACTTC.

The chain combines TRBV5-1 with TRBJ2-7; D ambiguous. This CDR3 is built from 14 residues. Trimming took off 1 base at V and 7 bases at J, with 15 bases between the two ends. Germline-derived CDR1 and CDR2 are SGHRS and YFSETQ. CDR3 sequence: CASSLSGVHREQYF. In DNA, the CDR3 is TGCGCCAGCAGCTTGTCCGGTGTTCATAGGGAGCAGTACTTC.

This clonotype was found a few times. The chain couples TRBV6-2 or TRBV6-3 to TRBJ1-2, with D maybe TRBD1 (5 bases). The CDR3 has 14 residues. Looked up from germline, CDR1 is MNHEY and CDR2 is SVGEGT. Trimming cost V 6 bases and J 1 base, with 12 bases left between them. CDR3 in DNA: TGTGCCAGCAGGATACCGACAGATAACTATGGCTACACCTTC. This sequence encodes CASRIPTDNYGYTF.

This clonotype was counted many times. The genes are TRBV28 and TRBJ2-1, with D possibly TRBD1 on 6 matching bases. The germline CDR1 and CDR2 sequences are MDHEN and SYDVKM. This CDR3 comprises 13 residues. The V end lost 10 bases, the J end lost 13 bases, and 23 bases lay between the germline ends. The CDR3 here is CATLLGHRSSQFF. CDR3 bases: TGTGCCACCCTCCTGGGACATCGAAGTTCCCAGTTCTTC.

In DNA, the CDR3 is TGCGCCAGCAGTGAAGGGGAATATCAGCCCCAGCATTTT. The encoded protein is CASSEGEYQPQHF. The chain links TRBV5-1 to TRBJ1-5; a possible D gene is TRBD1 (5 bases). The CDR3 loop spans 13 amino acids. Germline V gives CDR1 SGHRS, CDR2 YFSETQ. Trimming left V 5 bases short and J 5 bases short, with 11 bases between.

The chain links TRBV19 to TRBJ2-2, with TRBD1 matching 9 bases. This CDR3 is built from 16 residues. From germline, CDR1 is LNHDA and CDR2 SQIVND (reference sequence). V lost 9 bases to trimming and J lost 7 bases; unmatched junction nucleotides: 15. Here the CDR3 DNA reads TGTGCCAGCAAGAAAGTGGACAGGGGATTTGGCGGGGAGCTGTTTTTT. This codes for CASKKVDRGFGGELFF.

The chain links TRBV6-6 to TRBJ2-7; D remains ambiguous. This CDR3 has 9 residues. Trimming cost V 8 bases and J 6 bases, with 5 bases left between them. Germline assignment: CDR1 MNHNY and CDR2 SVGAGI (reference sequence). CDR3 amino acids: CASGVEQYF. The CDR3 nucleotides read TGTGCCAGCGGGGTCGAGCAGTACTTC.

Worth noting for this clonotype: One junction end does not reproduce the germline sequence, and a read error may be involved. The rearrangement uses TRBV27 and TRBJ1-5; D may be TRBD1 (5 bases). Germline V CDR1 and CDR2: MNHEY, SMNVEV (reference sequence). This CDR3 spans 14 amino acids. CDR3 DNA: TGTGCCCGCAGTTTCCCGGGGGGGGGTCAGCCCCAGCATTTT. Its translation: CARSFPGGGQPQHF.

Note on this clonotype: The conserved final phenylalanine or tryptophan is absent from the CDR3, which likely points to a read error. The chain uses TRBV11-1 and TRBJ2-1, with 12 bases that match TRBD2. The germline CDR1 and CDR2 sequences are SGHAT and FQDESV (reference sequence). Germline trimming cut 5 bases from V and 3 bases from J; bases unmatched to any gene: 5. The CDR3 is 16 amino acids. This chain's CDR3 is CASSPGTSGFYNEQFL. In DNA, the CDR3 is TGTGCCAGCAGCCCAGGGACTAGCGGGTTCTACAATGAGCAGTTCTTA.

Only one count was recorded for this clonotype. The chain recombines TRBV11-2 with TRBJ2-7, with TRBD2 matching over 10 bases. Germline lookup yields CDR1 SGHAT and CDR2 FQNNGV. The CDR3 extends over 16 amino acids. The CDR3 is CTIILTGTSASYEQYF. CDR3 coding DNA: TGTACCATCATCTTAACCGGGACTAGCGCTTCCTACGAGCAGTACTTC.

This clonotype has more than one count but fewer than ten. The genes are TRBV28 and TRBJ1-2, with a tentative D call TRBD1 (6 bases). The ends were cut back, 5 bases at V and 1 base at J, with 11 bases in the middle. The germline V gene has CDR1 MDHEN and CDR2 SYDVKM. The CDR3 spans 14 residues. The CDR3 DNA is TGTGCCAGCAGTCCAGGGGTTATTAACTATGGCTACACCTTC. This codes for CASSPGVINYGYTF.

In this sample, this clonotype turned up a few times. The CDR3 nucleotides read TGTGCCAGCAGCTTGGCGGGAGGGGTAAAGGATACGCAGTATTTT. Amino acids: CASSLAGGVKDTQYF. J is TRBJ2-3 and V is TRBV7-6, with 9 bases identical to TRBD2. The CDR3 covers 15 residues. From germline, CDR1 is SGHVS and CDR2 FNYEAQ. With V trimmed by 3 bases and J by 6 bases, 7 bases remained unmatched.

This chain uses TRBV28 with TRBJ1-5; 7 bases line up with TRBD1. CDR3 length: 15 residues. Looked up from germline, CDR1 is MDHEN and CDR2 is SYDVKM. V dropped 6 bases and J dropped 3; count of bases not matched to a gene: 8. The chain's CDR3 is CASRLQGKNNQPQHF. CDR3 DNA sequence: TGTGCCAGCAGACTACAGGGGAAAAACAATCAGCCCCAGCATTTT.

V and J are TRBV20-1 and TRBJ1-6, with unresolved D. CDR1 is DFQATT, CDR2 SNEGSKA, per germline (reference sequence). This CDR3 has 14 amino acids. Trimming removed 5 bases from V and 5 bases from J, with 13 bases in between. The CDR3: CSAYMGLDNSPLHF. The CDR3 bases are TGCAGTGCTTACATGGGTTTGGATAATTCACCCCTCCACTTT.

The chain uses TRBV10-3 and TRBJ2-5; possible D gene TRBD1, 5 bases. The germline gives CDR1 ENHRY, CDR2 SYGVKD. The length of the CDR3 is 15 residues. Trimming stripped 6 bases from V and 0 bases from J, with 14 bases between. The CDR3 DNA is TGTGCCATCAGCCGTGGGCGACAGAACCAAGAGACCCAGTACTTC. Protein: CAISRGRQNQETQYF.